A selection of T cell receptor beta chains follows, all from one sample in a study of T cell clones after liver transplantation. Clones were read by immunoSEQ multiplex PCR, and TCRdb kept only the in-frame ones, dropping some. The data show roughly 80,000 clones, roughly 80% seen once. Sample: CD4+ T cells from blood, taken at the 22-month timepoint. All receptors come from a human patient who received a liver transplant. Certain T cells may be donor cells from the graft. The CDR3 runs from the conserved cysteine through the conserved F or W. Each record gives: D gene, J gene, CDR3 length, clone size, V gene, CDR3 protein, CDR3 DNA. D genes are given only for firm matches. Only part of the rows carry a size: once, few, many, or a class if the clone is expanded.

d_gene: .
j_gene: TRBJ2-5
len: 14
abundance: .
v_gene: TRBV18
CDR3aa: CASSPPGLEETQYF
CDR3nt: TGTGCCAGCTCACCACCGGGGCTGGAGGAGACCCAGTACTTC

d_gene: .
j_gene: TRBJ1-3
len: 16
abundance: .
v_gene: TRBV2
CDR3aa: CASSPINRVEGNTIYF
CDR3nt: TGTGCCAGCAGTCCCATAAACAGGGTGGAAGGAAACACCATATATTTT

d_gene: TRBD1
j_gene: TRBJ1-1
len: 14
abundance: .
v_gene: TRBV28
CDR3aa: CASSTGTGDTEAFF
CDR3nt: TGTGCCAGCAGTACCGGAACAGGGGATACTGAAGCTTTCTTT

d_gene: TRBD1
j_gene: TRBJ1-5
len: 15
abundance: .
v_gene: TRBV6-1
CDR3aa: CASRWETGVNQPQHF
CDR3nt: TGTGCCAGCAGGTGGGAGACAGGGGTAAATCAGCCCCAGCATTTT

d_gene: .
j_gene: TRBJ2-1
len: 15
abundance: few
v_gene: TRBV6-4
CDR3aa: CASSDTDGSYNEQFF
CDR3nt: TGTGCCAGCAGTGACACGGACGGCTCCTACAATGAGCAGTTCTTC

d_gene: TRBD2
j_gene: TRBJ2-3
len: 15
abundance: .
v_gene: TRBV5-6
CDR3aa: CASRDSGASTDTQYF
CDR3nt: TGTGCCAGCAGAGATAGCGGGGCTAGCACAGATACGCAGTATTTT

d_gene: .
j_gene: TRBJ2-3
len: 14
abundance: .
v_gene: TRBV5-1
CDR3aa: CASSLELFKDTQYF
CDR3nt: TGCGCCAGCAGCTTGGAACTCTTTAAGGATACGCAGTATTTT

d_gene: TRBD1
j_gene: TRBJ2-7
len: 15
abundance: .
v_gene: TRBV5-1
CDR3aa: CASSPRQGPVYEQYF
CDR3nt: TGCGCCAGCAGCCCCCGACAGGGCCCCGTTTACGAGCAGTACTTC

d_gene: .
j_gene: TRBJ2-5
len: 16
abundance: .
v_gene: TRBV27
CDR3aa: CASSLSPGHRQETQYF
CDR3nt: TGTGCCAGCAGTTTATCCCCGGGACACCGACAAGAGACCCAGTACTTC

d_gene: TRBD1
j_gene: TRBJ1-5
len: 15
abundance: .
v_gene: TRBV19
CDR3aa: CASRMDRTSNQPQHF
CDR3nt: TGTGCCAGTAGGATGGACAGGACTAGCAATCAGCCCCAGCATTTT

d_gene: TRBD2
j_gene: TRBJ2-7
len: 14
abundance: once
v_gene: TRBV28
CDR3aa: CASSLPGGRHEQYF
CDR3nt: TGTGCCAGCAGTCTACCGGGGGGGCGCCACGAGCAGTACTTC

d_gene: .
j_gene: TRBJ2-3
len: 16
abundance: .
v_gene: TRBV4-2
CDR3aa: CASSQTPRARGNTQYF
CDR3nt: TGTGCCAGCAGCCAAACCCCCAGGGCCCGAGGAAATACGCAGTATTTT

d_gene: TRBD2
j_gene: TRBJ2-7
len: 15
abundance: .
v_gene: TRBV19
CDR3aa: CASSFLAETIYEQYF
CDR3nt: TGTGCCAGTAGTTTCCTAGCGGAGACGATCTACGAGCAGTACTTC

d_gene: .
j_gene: TRBJ2-7
len: 13
abundance: .
v_gene: TRBV2
CDR3aa: CASSVDTIYEQYF
CDR3nt: TGTGCCAGCAGTGTGGACACCATCTACGAGCAGTACTTC

d_gene: .
j_gene: TRBJ2-3
len: 15
abundance: .
v_gene: TRBV6-5
CDR3aa: CASRRGAVNGDTQYF
CDR3nt: TGTGCCAGCAGACGGGGGGCCGTCAATGGTGATACGCAGTATTTT

d_gene: .
j_gene: TRBJ1-5
len: 12
abundance: .
v_gene: TRBV28
CDR3aa: CASNLHGQPQHF
CDR3nt: TGTGCCAGCAACCTACACGGTCAGCCCCAGCATTTT

d_gene: TRBD1
j_gene: TRBJ1-2
len: 13
abundance: medium-sized
v_gene: TRBV19
CDR3aa: CASEVTGTYGYTF
CDR3nt: TGTGCCAGTGAAGTGACAGGGACCTATGGCTACACCTTC

d_gene: .
j_gene: TRBJ1-4
len: 15
abundance: .
v_gene: TRBV5-1
CDR3aa: CASSLMGQGFEKLFF
CDR3nt: TGCGCCAGCAGCTTGATGGGGCAGGGCTTTGAAAAACTGTTTTTT

d_gene: .
j_gene: TRBJ2-1
len: 14
abundance: .
v_gene: TRBV5-1
CDR3aa: CASSFRGRDNEQFF
CDR3nt: TGCGCCAGCAGCTTCCGCGGGCGAGACAATGAGCAGTTCTTC

d_gene: .
j_gene: TRBJ1-1
len: 16
abundance: .
v_gene: TRBV7-6
CDR3aa: CASSFPGRGENTEAFF
CDR3nt: TGTGCCAGCAGCTTTCCGGGGCGGGGGGAGAACACTGAAGCTTTCTTT

d_gene: TRBD2
j_gene: TRBJ2-2
len: 19
abundance: .
v_gene: TRBV15
CDR3aa: CATSPGTSGGPGGNGELFF
CDR3nt: TGTGCCACCAGCCCAGGGACTAGCGGGGGCCCGGGGGGCAACGGGGAGCTGTTTTTT

d_gene: TRBD2
j_gene: TRBJ2-3
len: 17
abundance: .
v_gene: TRBV13
CDR3aa: CASTPRGSGASADTQYF
CDR3nt: TGTGCCAGCACCCCAAGGGGTAGCGGGGCGAGTGCAGATACGCAGTATTTT

d_gene: TRBD2
j_gene: TRBJ2-5
len: 15
abundance: once
v_gene: TRBV7-3
CDR3aa: CASSPAGARQETQYF
CDR3nt: TGTGCCAGCAGCCCAGCGGGGGCAAGACAAGAGACCCAGTACTTC

d_gene: TRBD2
j_gene: TRBJ2-2
len: 15
abundance: .
v_gene: TRBV5-1
CDR3aa: CASSREGDHTGELFF
CDR3nt: TGCGCCAGCAGCCGGGAGGGGGATCACACCGGGGAGCTGTTTTTT

d_gene: .
j_gene: TRBJ2-7
len: 16
abundance: .
v_gene: TRBV4-3
CDR3aa: CASSQDPPGAHTEQYF
CDR3nt: TGCGCCAGCAGCCAAGATCCCCCAGGGGCCCACACCGAGCAGTACTTC